This T cell receptor (beta chain) is drawn from a study of CD4 T cells in relation to SARS-CoV-2 and coronaviruses. As concerns this clone: The antigen is not known.

In germline, CDR1 is GTSNPN, CDR2 SVGIG (reference sequence). This CDR3 comprises 15 residues. The V and J ends lost 2 bases and 0 bases, in that order; junction bases with no gene match: 7. Method: immunoSEQ multiplex PCR; TCRdb's copy keeps in-frame clones and lacks some. The sample lists approximately 39,000 clones, around four fifths occurring once. Sorted naive or memory CD4+ cells met CEF peptides for around eleven days. Findings and caveats of the study: Monoreactive clones expanded significantly more to SARS-CoV-2 than crossreactive clones did. Samples before the pandemic and after infection were not matched within any donor.

Material: memory CD4+ T cells from PBMCs, cultured in vitro. The origin of this receptor is an adult with COVID-19. The V gene is TRBV30, the J gene TRBJ2-7, with 7 bases that match TRBD1. CDR3: CAWSTGTDSSYEQYF. CDR3 in DNA: TGTGCCTGGAGTACCGGGACAGATAGCTCCTACGAGCAGTACTTC.